These 3 T cell receptor beta chains originate from one sample sequenced in a study of T cells after yellow fever vaccination. Each CDR3 protein is one row after TCRdb ran MiXCR on the 5' RACE reads. The sample consists of hundreds of thousands of distinct CDR3 sequences, around an eighth of them appearing once. Sequences were derived from PBMCs, sampled on the day of the yellow fever booster vaccination. The source of these receptors is a man aged 25-45 years who received the YFV17D yellow fever vaccine.

V usage is TRBV18 and J usage is TRBJ1-5, with D possibly being TRBD1 (5 bases). Trimming took off 3 bases at V and 3 bases at J, with 15 bases between the two ends. Germline V CDR1 and CDR2: KGHSH, LQKENI. CDR3 size: 16 residues. The DNA of the CDR3 is TGTGCCAGCTCACCCATGGGGCAGAGAAACAATCAGCCCCAGCATTTT. Translated, it gives CASSPMGQRNNQPQHF.

This clonotype has a handful of counts. This chain uses TRBV20-1 with TRBJ1-2, with D maybe TRBD1 (5 bases). The germline CDR1 and CDR2 sequences are DFQATT and SNEGSKA (reference sequence). Trimming cost V 6 bases and J 1 base, with 18 bases left between them. The CDR3 loop spans 15 amino acids. CDR3 coding DNA: TGCAGTGCCGTGGGGCCCGGGGAAGATAACTATGGCTACACCTTC. Protein: CSAVGPGEDNYGYTF.

The chain uses TRBV7-2 and TRBJ2-1, with a possible D match to TRBD1 (6 bases). This CDR3 region has 14 residues. Per the germline V gene, CDR1 is SGHTA and CDR2 is FQGNSA. Between the trimmed V and J ends, which lost 8 bases and 0 bases, there was a span of 11 bases. The chain's CDR3 is CASQGQSSYNEQFF. CDR3 nucleotide sequence: TGTGCCAGCCAAGGACAGAGCTCCTACAATGAGCAGTTCTTC.